The 2 T cell receptor beta chains reported below all come from one sample, sequenced in a study of cytomegalovirus exposure and HLA in healthy donors. The primer mix had 60 Vbeta and 13 Jbeta primers. The data were produced by immunoSEQ multiplex PCR, yet TCRdb's version contains in-frame clones alone and is incomplete. The sample gives about 89,000 clones, roughly 85% of which show up once; 6% to 7.5% is in the top ten. The sample was PBMCs. These receptors came from a man aged 40-50 years in good health and CMV-seropositive.

J is TRBJ2-7 and V is TRBV4-1; tentative D call: TRBD1 (6 bases). Germline V CDR1 and CDR2: MGHRA, YSYEKL. Trimming stripped 0 bases from V and 0 bases from J, with 12 bases between. The CDR3 is 16 residues long. In DNA, the CDR3 is TGCGCCAGCAGCCAAGATGGGGCAGGGGTCTCCTACGAGCAGTACTTC. Amino acids: CASSQDGAGVSYEQYF.

The chain recombines TRBV11-1 with TRBJ2-3, with 8 bases identical to TRBD2. V shed 5 bases and J 6 bases; nucleotides not matched to a gene: 13. The germline gives CDR1 SGHAT, CDR2 FQDESV (reference sequence). The CDR3 is 16 residues long. The CDR3 is CASSPEGTSAGDTQYF. The DNA of the CDR3 is TGTGCCAGCAGCCCGGAGGGGACTAGTGCTGGCGATACGCAGTATTTT.